These T cell receptor beta chains were read from a single sample in a study of response to subunit inactivated influenza vaccine. TCRdb re-called the RT-PCR reads through MiXCR, storing one row per CDR3 protein. The profile covers hundreds of thousands of distinct CDR3 sequences, with approximately 14% appearing a single time and around 7.6% taken by the ten largest. Specimen: PBMCs from blood, collected around 14 days before vaccination. The source is a man aged 50-60 years who received an inactivated influenza vaccine. CDR3s include the opening cysteine and the closing phenylalanine or tryptophan. The D gene is left open where the match is weak. The size of a clone is reported for some rows only, either as once, few or many, or as a class for expanded clones.

v_gene	abundance	d_gene	j_gene	CDR3nt	CDR3aa
TRBV5-1	many	-	TRBJ2-2	TGCGCCAGCAGCCTTGAATCTACCGGGGAGCTGTTTTTT	CASSLESTGELFF
TRBV6-5	-	-	TRBJ2-7	TGTGCCAGCAGTTACCCCCGAAATAAGTACGAGCAGTACTTC	CASSYPRNKYEQYF
TRBV10-2	-	-	TRBJ2-1	TGCGCCAGCGTGATCGGGAATGAGCAGTTCTTC	CASVIGNEQFF
TRBV20-1	many	TRBD2	TRBJ2-3	TGCAGTGCCCAAATAGCGGGGACCACAGATACGCAGTATTTT	CSAQIAGTTDTQYF
TRBV20-1	few	TRBD1	TRBJ1-4	TGCAGTTCGGACAGGGGAGGGGAAAAACTGTTTTTT	CSSDRGGEKLFF
TRBV12-3/TRBV12-4	once	TRBD2	TRBJ2-3	TGTGCCAGCAGGGCAAGCGGGGGGGGTCCAGATACGCAGTATTTT	CASRASGGGPDTQYF
TRBV12-3/TRBV12-4	-	-	TRBJ2-2	TGTGCCAGCAGCCGTTATCTAGGACAGACTTCGAACACCGGGGAGCTGTTTTTT	CASSRYLGQTSNTGELFF
TRBV11-1	many	-	TRBJ2-2	TGTGCCAGCAGCTTATACGGGACCGGGGAGCTGTTTTTT	CASSLYGTGELFF
TRBV29-1	-	-	TRBJ2-2	TGCAGCGTTGACGGACGGACCGGGGAGCTGTTTTTT	CSVDGRTGELFF
TRBV14	-	TRBD2	TRBJ2-1	TGTGCCAGCAGCCAAGAGCCGCGGACTAGCGGGAGGGCCCGGAGCTCCTACAATGAGCAGTTCTTC	CASSQEPRTSGRARSSYNEQFF
TRBV5-1	few	TRBD1	TRBJ1-4	TGCGCCAGCAGCTCCCCCGGGACAGCTAATGAAAAACTGTTTTTT	CASSSPGTANEKLFF
TRBV20-1	few	TRBD2	TRBJ2-7	TGCAGTGCTAGGGTGGCGGGAGGTAGCTACGAGCAGTACTTC	CSARVAGGSYEQYF
TRBV5-4	-	-	TRBJ1-2	TGTGCCAGCAGCTTGGTGGCCCAGCCCTCTCTCTATGGCTACACCTTC	CASSLVAQPSLYGYTF
TRBV4-1	-	-	TRBJ2-1	TGCGCCAGCAGCCAAGTAGCCGCACCTACCTACAATGAGCAGTTCTTC	CASSQVAAPTYNEQFF
TRBV13	-	-	TRBJ2-7	TGTGCCAGCGGCCACAGGGACACCTACGAGCAGTACTTC	CASGHRDTYEQYF
TRBV7-2	-	-	TRBJ2-1	TGTGCCAGCAGCTTATCCGGTGGGTCGGCCTACAATGAGCAGTTCTTC	CASSLSGGSAYNEQFF
TRBV20-1	-	-	TRBJ1-4	TGCAGTGCCCAGGGCGCGGGAACTAATGAAAAACTGTTTTTT	CSAQGAGTNEKLFF
TRBV29-1	few	TRBD1	TRBJ2-7	TGCAGCGTTGAAGACAGCGCCAGGGGGCAGAACGAGCAGTACTTC	CSVEDSARGQNEQYF
TRBV5-5	-	-	TRBJ2-1	TGTGCCAGCAGCTTGACCGGAGGGGAGAGCAATGAGCAGTTCTTC	CASSLTGGESNEQFF
TRBV3-1	-	-	TRBJ1-6	TGTGCCAGCAGCCAAGATTGGTCTAGGGCCCTCCACTTT	CASSQDWSRALHF
TRBV12-3/TRBV12-4	-	TRBD2	TRBJ2-1	TGTGCCAGCAGTTTAATGTCCCTAGCGGGAGGTAAGGGGCTGGAGCAGTTCTTC	CASSLMSLAGGKGLEQFF
TRBV7-3	-	-	TRBJ2-2	TGTGCCAGCAGCTTAATATCGGCAGGGTCAGCCGGGGAGCTGTTTTTT	CASSLISAGSAGELFF
TRBV12-3/TRBV12-4	many	-	TRBJ1-1	TGTGCCAGCAGTTTCAAACGATACACTGAAGCTTTCTTT	CASSFKRYTEAFF
TRBV5-1	many	-	TRBJ1-5	TGCGCCAGCAGGGCAGGGGCTACTAGCAATCAGCCCCAGCATTTT	CASRAGATSNQPQHF
TRBV12-3/TRBV12-4	few	-	TRBJ2-6	TGTGCCAGTCTCCCCTCTGGGGCCAACGTCCTGACTTTC	CASLPSGANVLTF
TRBV3-1	few	-	TRBJ2-7	TGTGCCAGCACCAGGCTACAGGGCGGCGAGCAGTACTTC	CASTRLQGGEQYF
TRBV7-2	few	TRBD2	TRBJ2-2	TGTGCCAGCAGTCGTAGCGGGAGGCCCGAATTTGACACCGGGGAGCTGTTTTTT	CASSRSGRPEFDTGELFF
TRBV7-9	few	TRBD1	TRBJ1-2	TGTGCCAGCAGCGCTGTCGACAGGGGGCTATGGGGCTACACCTTC	CASSAVDRGLWGYTF
TRBV19	-	-	TRBJ1-3	TGTGCCAGTAGACCCTCCGAGGGAGCGGGAAACACCATATATTTT	CASRPSEGAGNTIYF
TRBV6-4	-	TRBD1	TRBJ1-2	TGTGCCAGCAGTGACGAGGGACAGACCCCCTTC	CASSDEGQTPF
TRBV7-8	many	-	TRBJ2-7	TGTGCCAGCAGCCCCCCGGGAGCCTACGAGCAGTACTTC	CASSPPGAYEQYF
TRBV4-1	-	TRBD1	TRBJ2-3	TGCGCCAGCAGCCAAGGGAGGGACAGGGAGACGCAGTATTTT	CASSQGRDRETQYF
TRBV29-1	-	-	TRBJ2-3	TGCAGCGTTGACGTGGGACTCAGCACAGATACGCAGTATTTT	CSVDVGLSTDTQYF
TRBV7-6	-	TRBD2	TRBJ2-7	TGTGCCAGTCTAAAGACTAGCGGGAGCTACGAGCAGTACTTC	CASLKTSGSYEQYF
TRBV5-1	many	-	TRBJ1-2	TGCGCCAGCAGCTTGGACAGTTCTAACTATGGCTACACCTTC	CASSLDSSNYGYTF
TRBV12-3/TRBV12-4	few	-	TRBJ1-1	TGTGCCAGCAGTGCCCCGGGAACAACGACGGACACTGAAGCTTTCTTT	CASSAPGTTTDTEAFF
TRBV3-1	-	-	TRBJ1-2	TGTGCCAGCAGCCCTCACAGGGAGGGAGGCTACACCTTC	CASSPHREGGYTF
TRBV29-1	few	TRBD1	TRBJ2-2	TGCAGCGCCGGGGACAGCAACACCGGGGAGCTGTTTTTT	CSAGDSNTGELFF
TRBV4-2	few	TRBD2	TRBJ2-2	TGTGCCAGCAGCCCCGGGACTAGCAGCACCGGGGAGCTGTTTTTT	CASSPGTSSTGELFF
TRBV12-3/TRBV12-4	many	-	TRBJ1-2	TGTGCCAGCAGTTTGCAGGTTAACTATGGCTACACCTTC	CASSLQVNYGYTF
TRBV7-2	-	-	TRBJ2-5	TGTGCCAGCAGCCGAGGAAACCGACAAGAGACCCAGTACTTC	CASSRGNRQETQYF
TRBV5-6	-	TRBD1	TRBJ2-1	TGTGCCAGCAGCTCGGACAGGGCGGGAGAGCAGTTCTTC	CASSSDRAGEQFF
TRBV4-1	few	-	TRBJ2-2	TGCGCCAGCAGCCCTTGGGACAACACCGGGGAGCTGTTTTTT	CASSPWDNTGELFF
TRBV4-3	few	-	TRBJ2-2	TGCGCCAGCAGCCAAGATGAGGGGCGGGGACCGGAGTACACCGGGGAGCTGTTTTTT	CASSQDEGRGPEYTGELFF
TRBV5-1	few	-	TRBJ1-3	TGCGCCAGCAGCTTGGGGCTTGCGGGGGAACCTGGAAACACCATATATTTT	CASSLGLAGEPGNTIYF
TRBV12-3/TRBV12-4	many	-	TRBJ1-6	TGTGCCAGCAGTTTAAGACAGCATTCACCCCTCCACTTT	CASSLRQHSPLHF
TRBV29-1	few	TRBD1	TRBJ2-3	TGCAGCGGACGGGGAGCAGGGGGTGTGGCAGATACGCAGTATTTT	CSGRGAGGVADTQYF
TRBV5-1	-	TRBD1	TRBJ2-2	TGCGCCAGCAGCGAAGGGACAGTAGGGACCGGGGAGCTGTTTTTT	CASSEGTVGTGELFF
TRBV20-1	-	-	TRBJ2-7	TGCAGTGCTAGAGTAAAAGCGGTAGCCTACGAGCAGTACTTC	CSARVKAVAYEQYF
TRBV27	-	-	TRBJ2-7	TGTGCCAGCTGGACAGTCAGCTCCTACGAGCAGTACTTC	CASWTVSSYEQYF
TRBV7-9	few	-	TRBJ2-1	TGTGCCAGCAGCTTAGATCCCAGGTACAATGAGCAGTTCTTC	CASSLDPRYNEQFF
TRBV10-3	-	TRBD2	TRBJ2-1	TGTGCCATCAGTGATAAGGAGCGGGGGGGCACTTCTGAGCAGTTCTTC	CAISDKERGGTSEQFF
TRBV6-2/TRBV6-3	-	TRBD1	TRBJ2-6	TGTGCCAGCACCCGGACAGGGGCCTCTGGGGCCAACGTCCTGACTTTC	CASTRTGASGANVLTF
TRBV4-1	-	TRBD2	TRBJ2-1	TGCGCCAGCAGCCAAGTCGATAGCGGGAATGAGCAGTTCTTC	CASSQVDSGNEQFF